This TCR beta chain was retrieved from a study of untreated major depressive disorder. Patients were free of psychiatric medication for at least 8 weeks. Around 95% CD4+ purity was typical by flow cytometry. The CDR3 has 14 residues. Germline lookup yields CDR1 SNHLY and CDR2 FYNNEI. Trimming removed 6 bases from V and 8 bases from J; junction bases left unmatched: 5. Assay used: immunoSEQ multiplex PCR; TCRdb lists only in-frame clones, some missing. Among 15,000 to 20,000 clones listed, roughly 90% were seen once. Study results and caveats: Generalizability is limited by the comparatively small study sample. TRBV05-01 (Vbeta 5.1) usage was higher in CD4+ T cells of depressed patients than controls.

A word on this clone: Its matching antigen is unknown.

Sequenced material: CD4+ T cells from PBMCs. The rearrangement joins TRBV2 to TRBJ2-1; TRBD2 aligns across 12 bases. This TCR derives from a woman between 40 and 50 years old with major depressive disorder. The CDR3 loop is CASRASGGADEQFF. CDR3 bases: TGTGCCAGCAGAGCTAGCGGGGGGGCGGATGAGCAGTTCTTC.